Below are 20 T cell receptor beta chains sequenced from a single sample in a study of cytomegalovirus exposure and HLA in healthy donors. The PCR contained 60 Vbeta and 13 Jbeta primers. Measured with immunoSEQ multiplex PCR; TCRdb has only the in-frame clones, and not every one. The table shows roughly 150,000 clones, with about 74% occurring only once. What was sequenced was PBMCs. These receptors all come from a male donor in good health and CMV-seronegative.

The chain combines TRBV28 with TRBJ1-1; 7 bases are a match to TRBD1. The V gene end was trimmed by 4 bases and the J gene end by 0 bases; junction bases not matched to a gene: 2. Germline CDR1 MDHEN, CDR2 SYDVKM. The CDR3 extends over 14 amino acids. The CDR3 nucleotides read TGTGCCAGCAGTTCGGGACAGATGAACACTGAAGCTTTCTTT. Protein product: CASSSGQMNTEAFF.

The rearrangement joins TRBV6-6 to TRBJ1-3; D is unresolved. CDR1 and CDR2 from the germline V gene are MNHNY and SVGAGI (reference sequence). Trimming pared 6 bases from V and 2 bases from J, leaving 17 bases between. The CDR3 loop spans 16 amino acids. This CDR3 is CASRPTDRGTGNTIYF. CDR3 in DNA: TGTGCCAGCAGACCCACAGACCGGGGAACTGGAAACACCATATATTTT.

This chain uses TRBV19 with TRBJ2-7, with 8 bases that match TRBD1. Unmatched junction bases numbered 10, after V lost 9 bases and J lost 6 bases. Germline CDR1 LNHDA, CDR2 SQIVND (reference sequence). The CDR3 consists of 13 residues. The CDR3 DNA follows: TGTGCCAGCGGAAGGACAGGGAAATCCGAGCAGTACTTC. It translates to CASGRTGKSEQYF.

The chain has TRBV30 and TRBJ1-3; D unclear. Germline assignment: CDR1 GTSNPN and CDR2 SVGIG (reference sequence). The ends were cut back, 4 bases at V and 3 bases at J, with 10 bases in the middle. This CDR3 is 13 amino acids long. The DNA for the CDR3 is TGTGCCTGGACAGGTTTTGTTGGAAACACCATATATTTT. Residues: CAWTGFVGNTIYF.

The chain uses TRBV10-3 and TRBJ2-7; 7 bases match TRBD1. Trimming took 10 bases from V and 2 from J; bases not matched to a gene: 2. The CDR3 consists of 11 residues. Germline CDR1 is ENHRY and CDR2 is SYGVKD. CDR3 loop: CATTGTYEQYF. The CDR3 coding sequence is TGTGCCACGACAGGGACCTACGAGCAGTACTTC.

The chain employs TRBV5-8 and TRBJ2-5; possible D gene TRBD1, 5 bases. Germline V lookup: CDR1 SGHTS, CDR2 YDEGEE. V lost 2 bases to trimming and J lost 5 bases, with 16 bases between them. The CDR3 loop spans 15 amino acids. The CDR3 reads CASSFDLREIETQYF. CDR3 sequence (DNA): TGTGCCAGCAGCTTCGACCTCAGGGAAATCGAGACCCAGTACTTC.

This clone turned up a few times. The rearrangement uses TRBV5-8 and TRBJ2-5; D may be TRBD1 (5 bases). Germline V gene lookup returns CDR1 SGHTS and CDR2 YDEGEE. The germline V and J ends were trimmed by 3 bases and 5 bases, with 17 bases remaining between them. This CDR3 has 15 residues. The CDR3 sequence: CASSSVMQGRETQYF. The CDR3 DNA sequence: TGTGCCAGCAGCTCGGTCATGCAGGGTAGGGAGACCCAGTACTTC.

This sequence joins TRBV27 and TRBJ2-2, with D perhaps matching TRBD2 (6 bases). Germline CDR1 reads MNHEY; CDR2 reads SMNVEV (reference sequence). Trimming pared 7 bases from V and 8 bases from J, leaving 17 bases between. There are 14 residues in the CDR3. The CDR3 reads CASTPLATLGELFF. The CDR3 DNA reads as TGTGCCAGCACCCCACTAGCCACACTGGGGGAGCTGTTTTTT.

This chain joins TRBV7-2 and TRBJ2-1; unclear D gene. The CDR3 loop spans 15 amino acids. Germline V gene data show CDR1 as SGHTA and CDR2 as FQGNSA. V lost 1 base and J lost 3, with 10 bases in between. The CDR3 sequence: CASSLGLSYYNEQFF. CDR3 sequence (DNA): TGTGCCAGCAGCTTAGGCCTGAGCTACTACAATGAGCAGTTCTTC.

This sequence joins TRBV18 and TRBJ1-5; possible D gene TRBD1, 5 bases. Trimming took off 1 base at V and 2 bases at J, with 9 bases between the two ends. CDR1 is KGHSH and CDR2 is LQKENI in the germline V gene. The CDR3 spans 15 residues. The CDR3 region has the DNA TGTGCCAGCTCACCACTAGGGGCGGGCAATCAGCCCCAGCATTTT. The encoded protein is CASSPLGAGNQPQHF.

The gene calls are TRBV28 and TRBJ1-4; D unclear. There are 12 residues in the CDR3. V was cut by 6 bases and J by 10 bases, with 12 bases left in between. Germline CDR1 and CDR2: MDHEN and SYDVKM. CDR3 DNA: TGTGCCAGCAGCCCGGGTTTCGGAAAACTGTTTTTT. Protein sequence: CASSPGFGKLFF.

The rearrangement joins TRBV19 to TRBJ2-7, with D tentatively TRBD2 (6 bases). The V gene lost 9 bases and the J gene lost 4 bases, with 19 bases spanning the gap. In germline, CDR1 is LNHDA, CDR2 SQIVND (reference sequence). The CDR3 runs 14 residues. The CDR3 DNA reads as TGTGCCAGCCACTCCGGGACTCTGCCTTACGAGCAGTACTTC. Encoded protein: CASHSGTLPYEQYF.

The V call is TRBV28, the J call TRBJ2-5; 7 nucleotides line up with TRBD2. The CDR3 has 13 residues. V lost 3 bases, J lost 5 bases, and 3 bases stayed unmatched. The germline V gene encodes CDR1 MDHEN and CDR2 SYDVKM. The CDR3 DNA reads TGTGCCAGCAGTTTCGGGGGAGGGGAGACCCAGTACTTC. The encoded protein is CASSFGGGETQYF.

The chain links TRBV5-1 to TRBJ2-7; perhaps TRBD1 as D (6 bases). Germline values: CDR1 SGHRS, CDR2 YFSETQ. V was trimmed by 5 bases and J by 4 bases, leaving 19 bases between them. This CDR3 spans 15 amino acids. The CDR3: CASRYSGDVRYEQYF. The CDR3 DNA reads TGCGCCAGCAGGTACTCAGGGGACGTTCGGTACGAGCAGTACTTC.

V is TRBV7-2 and J is TRBJ1-5, with TRBD1 identical over 8 bases. V lost 6 bases, J lost 6 bases, and 7 bases stayed unmatched. Germline V gives CDR1 SGHTA, CDR2 FQGNSA. The length of the CDR3 is 14 residues. The CDR3 loop reads CASRGQGAGQPQHF. CDR3 coding DNA: TGTGCCAGCAGGGGCCAGGGGGCAGGTCAGCCCCAGCATTTT.

J is TRBJ2-3 and V is TRBV29-1, with D perhaps TRBD1 (6 bases). Germline CDR1 SQVTM, CDR2 ANQGSEA. With 5 bases removed from V and 5 bases from J, the gap between germline ends came to 11 bases. This CDR3 is built from 12 residues. In DNA form, the CDR3 reads TGCAGCGTTCGGACAGTTCAAGATACGCAGTATTTT. This codes for CSVRTVQDTQYF.

This clone was seen a few times. The gene calls are TRBV28 and TRBJ1-5, with 7 bases identical to TRBD1. J lost 6 bases, V lost 5 bases, and 7 bases had no gene match. The V gene's germline CDR1 is MDHEN and CDR2 SYDVKM. This CDR3 is 14 amino acids long. The CDR3, as DNA: TGTGCCAGCAGTGCACCCGCAGGGGGTCAGCCCCAGCATTTT. This sequence encodes CASSAPAGGQPQHF. The whole variable domain, filled in from reference TRBV28 and TRBJ1-5, reads DVKVTQSSRYLVKRTGEKVFLECVQDMDHENMFWYRQDPGLGLRLIYFSYDVKMKEKGDIPEGYSVSREKKERFSLILESASTNQTSMYLCASSAPAGGQPQHFGDGTRLSIL.

The chain employs TRBV29-1 and TRBJ2-5; D remains unclear. Germline CDR1 reads SQVTM; CDR2 reads ANQGSEA. V dropped 1 base and J dropped 1 base, with 4 bases sitting between them. The CDR3 totals 12 residues. CDR3 nucleotides: TGCAGCGTTGAAGGACTCCAAGAGACCCAGTACTTC. It codes for CSVEGLQETQYF. The variable domain in full, with the rest retrieved from reference TRBV29-1 and TRBJ2-5, is SAVISQKPSRDICQRGTSLTIQCQVDSQVTMMFWYRQQPGQSLTLIATANQGSEATYESGFVIDKFPISRPNLTFSTLTVSNMSPEDSSIYLCSVEGLQETQYFGPGTRLLVL.

The rearrangement links TRBV5-1 to TRBJ1-1; 7 bases are shared with TRBD1. The V gene end was trimmed by 2 bases and the J gene end by 8 bases; junction bases not matched to a gene: 9. This CDR3 has 14 residues. Germline values: CDR1 SGHRS, CDR2 YFSETQ. The CDR3 reads CASSFGQDSMEAFF. CDR3 DNA: TGCGCCAGCAGCTTCGGACAGGATTCAATGGAAGCTTTCTTT. Complete variable domain (other parts from reference TRBV5-1 and TRBJ1-1): KAGVTQTPRYLIKTRGQQVTLSCSPISGHRSVSWYQQTPGQGLQFLFEYFSETQRNKGNFPGRFSGRQFSNSRSEMNVSTLELGDSALYLCASSFGQDSMEAFFGQGTRLTVV.

The chain joins TRBV2 to TRBJ1-5; TRBD1 agrees at 9 bases. J lost 7 bases, V lost 4 bases, and 8 bases had no gene match. The CDR3 has 15 residues. Germline CDR1 and CDR2: SNHLY and FYNNEI. The CDR3 reads CASSARGQGRQPQHF. CDR3 sequence (DNA): TGTGCCAGCAGTGCACGGGGACAGGGTCGGCAGCCCCAGCATTTT.